These T cell receptor beta chains were read from a single sample in a study of blood T cell repertoires in COVID-19. This table comes from immunoSEQ multiplex PCR, and its TCRdb copy is limited to in-frame clones, with some not included. The data show some 250,000 clones, with around 83% seen just once and roughly 3.3% held by the top ten. Sequencing was performed on peripheral blood. The receptor source for this set is a woman aged 18-29 years with acute or convalescent COVID-19. CDR3s include the opening cysteine and the closing phenylalanine or tryptophan. D genes are given only for firm matches. Clone size appears in some rows only: once, few, many, or a class for an expanded clone.

D gene	clone size	V gene	J gene	CDR3 protein	CDR3 DNA
TRBD2	few	TRBV24-1	TRBJ2-3	CATSDSGTSEKGYTDTQYF	TGTGCCACCAGTGATTCGGGGACTAGCGAGAAGGGGTACACAGATACGCAGTATTTT
TRBD2	-	TRBV13	TRBJ2-1	CASSLEVGEVQRGYNEQFF	TGTGCCAGCAGCTTAGAGGTGGGAGAAGTCCAGCGGGGTTACAATGAGCAGTTCTTC
TRBD2	-	TRBV9	TRBJ2-7	CASSPTTGLAGYEQYF	TGTGCCAGCAGCCCAACAACCGGACTAGCGGGCTACGAGCAGTACTTC
-	-	TRBV4-1	TRBJ2-3	CASSQGSRTDTQYF	TGCGCCAGCAGCCAAGGTTCACGGACAGATACGCAGTATTTT
TRBD1	-	TRBV2	TRBJ2-1	CASSGRPGQGDNEQFF	TGTGCCAGCAGTGGGAGACCGGGACAGGGCGACAATGAGCAGTTCTTC
-	-	TRBV12-3/TRBV12-4	TRBJ2-7	CASSSSGLEQYF	TGTGCCAGCAGTTCCTCCGGTCTCGAGCAGTACTTC
-	-	TRBV4-1	TRBJ1-1	CASSQGGEAFF	TGCGCCAGCAGCCAAGGAGGGGAAGCTTTCTTT
-	-	TRBV5-1	TRBJ1-1	CASSLDSNTEAFF	TGCGCCAGCAGCTTAGACTCGAACACTGAAGCTTTCTTT
TRBD1	once	TRBV7-8	TRBJ1-5	CASSPGQGLGNQPQHF	TGTGCCAGCAGCCCTGGACAGGGTTTGGGCAATCAGCCCCAGCATTTT
-	once	TRBV6-5	TRBJ1-3	CASSYSRGGNTIYF	TGTGCCAGCAGTTACTCGAGAGGGGGAAACACCATATATTTT
-	-	TRBV7-9	TRBJ2-1	CASSPDSYKEFF	TGTGCCAGCAGCCCAGACTCATATAAGGAGTTCTTC
TRBD1	-	TRBV18	TRBJ2-1	CASSPLRQGNEQFF	TGTGCCAGCTCACCCCTTAGACAGGGCAATGAGCAGTTCTTC
-	once	TRBV4-1	TRBJ1-3	CASSPQGEVPGNTIYF	TGCGCCAGCAGCCCACAGGGAGAGGTCCCTGGAAACACCATATATTTT
-	once	TRBV5-5	TRBJ2-1	CASSPRQLSYNEQFF	TGTGCCAGCAGCCCTAGACAGCTGTCCTACAATGAGCAGTTCTTC
-	-	TRBV11-2	TRBJ2-5	CASSPRERETQYF	TGTGCCAGCAGCCCGCGAGAACGAGAGACCCAGTACTTC
TRBD1	once	TRBV6-5	TRBJ2-7	CASSYSFGTDYEQYF	TGTGCCAGCAGTTACTCGTTTGGGACAGACTACGAGCAGTACTTC
-	few	TRBV3-1/TRBV3-2	TRBJ2-2	CASSLGNTGELFF	TGTGCCAGCTCCCTAGGGAACACCGGGGAGCTGTTTTTT
-	-	TRBV30	TRBJ1-3	CAWSVNRRGTGNTIYF	TGTGCCTGGAGTGTAAATCGCAGGGGAACTGGAAACACCATATATTTT